The 16 T cell receptor beta chains below come from one sample, sequenced in a study of cytomegalovirus exposure and HLA in healthy donors. TCRdb's copy holds only in-frame clones and misses some; the assay was immunoSEQ multiplex PCR. The repertoire includes fewer than 200,000 clones, roughly 89% of them detected once, and 9% to 12% sits in the top ten. Sequencing was carried out using PBMCs. The receptor source for this set is a woman aged 18-30 years in good health and CMV-seropositive.

The J gene is TRBJ2-7, the V gene TRBV10-2; D might be TRBD1 (6 bases). There are 13 residues in the CDR3. The germline V gene encodes CDR1 WSHSY and CDR2 SAAADI. V lost 6 bases and J lost 2, with 11 bases in between. The CDR3 bases are TGCGCCAGCAGGCAAACAGGGCCCTACGAGCAGTACTTC. Translated, it gives CASRQTGPYEQYF.

This clone was seen a handful of times. The rearrangement joins TRBV9 to TRBJ2-5; no reliable D call. CDR1 and CDR2 from the germline V gene are SGDLS and YYNGEE. V lost 0 bases and J 3 bases, leaving 15 bases between the germline ends. The CDR3 totals 16 residues. CDR3 residues: CASSVGHPGGKETQYF. In DNA, the CDR3 is TGTGCCAGCAGCGTAGGTCACCCGGGTGGCAAAGAGACCCAGTACTTC.

The CDR3 is CASSEQGQLGQPQHF. The CDR3 DNA is TGTGCCAGCAGCGAACAGGGACAATTAGGTCAGCCCCAGCATTTT. The genes are TRBV7-2 and TRBJ1-5; D possibly corresponds to TRBD1 (6 bases). The CDR3 has 15 residues. Trimming stripped 5 bases from V and 6 bases from J, with 17 bases between. The germline V gene has CDR1 SGHTA and CDR2 FQGNSA.

This clone has at least ten counts. The J gene is TRBJ2-2, the V gene TRBV19; TRBD1 might be the D (6 bases). The V gene lost 7 bases and the J gene lost 5 bases, with 14 bases spanning the gap. Germline-derived CDR1 and CDR2 are LNHDA and SQIVND (reference sequence). This CDR3 spans 14 amino acids. The DNA for the CDR3 is TGTGCCAGTACCCCAGGGGTAAGAACCGGGGAGCTGTTTTTT. Translated: CASTPGVRTGELFF.

This clone was recorded a few times. The chain uses TRBV7-9 and TRBJ1-2, with 7 bases aligning to TRBD1. The germline V gene encodes CDR1 SEHNR and CDR2 FQNEAQ (reference sequence). Trimming took 8 bases from V and 3 from J; bases not matched to a gene: 6. This CDR3 has 13 residues. CDR3 bases: TGTGCCAGCGACCCGGGACAGCACTATGGCTACACCTTC. This gives the protein CASDPGQHYGYTF. Looking up the rest from reference TRBV7-9 and TRBJ1-2 gives the full variable domain: DTGVSQNPRHKITKRGQNVTFRCDPISEHNRLYWYRQTLGQGPEFLTYFQNEAQLEKSRLLSDRFSAERPKGSFSTLEIQRTEQGDSAMYLCASDPGQHYGYTFGSGTRLTVV.

This chain links TRBV6-1 with TRBJ2-7; possibly TRBD2 for D (5 bases). V gave up 1 base and J gave up 2 bases, with 12 bases separating them. The CDR3 contains 15 residues. CDR1 and CDR2 (germline): MNHNS, SASEGT. The CDR3: CASSEGSTGAYEQYF. The CDR3 bases are TGTGCCAGCAGTGAAGGGTCAACCGGGGCCTACGAGCAGTACTTC.

CDR3 DNA: TGTGCCAGCAGCACCACAGGGGGCCTAAATCAGCCCCAGCATTTT. Its translation is CASSTTGGLNQPQHF. This chain connects TRBV7-2 to TRBJ1-5, with TRBD1 identical over 9 bases. V lost 5 bases, J lost 4 bases, and 6 bases stayed unmatched. The CDR3 is 15 residues long. From germline, CDR1 is SGHTA and CDR2 FQGNSA.

This chain links TRBV7-2 with TRBJ2-3; a possible D gene is TRBD1 (5 bases). The CDR3 runs 14 residues. CDR1 is SGHTA and CDR2 is FQGNSA in the germline V gene. V dropped 3 bases and J dropped 0 bases, with 7 bases sitting between them. This CDR3 is CASSFQGSTDTQYF. CDR3 bases: TGTGCCAGCAGCTTTCAGGGTAGCACAGATACGCAGTATTTT.

CDR3 sequence reads: CASSQQGANTEAFF. CDR3 bases: TGCGCCAGCAGCCAACAGGGAGCGAACACTGAAGCTTTCTTT. The V call is TRBV5-1, the J call TRBJ1-1; D perhaps matches TRBD1 (6 bases). Trimming removed 4 bases from V and 1 base from J, with 11 bases in between. This CDR3 is 14 amino acids long. The germline V gene has CDR1 SGHRS and CDR2 YFSETQ.

The rearrangement uses TRBV5-6 and TRBJ2-7, with TRBD1 matching 7 bases. This CDR3 has 15 amino acids. Trimming took 3 bases from V and 5 from J; bases not matched to a gene: 11. From germline, CDR1 is SGHDT and CDR2 YYEEEE. This CDR3 is CASSSGQTIRDEQYF. The CDR3 coding sequence is TGTGCCAGCAGCTCGGGACAGACCATAAGAGACGAGCAGTACTTC.

The chain couples TRBV28 to TRBJ1-4; D remains ambiguous. V shed 2 bases and J shed 0 bases, with 10 bases lying between them. The CDR3 consists of 16 residues. Germline-derived CDR1 and CDR2 are MDHEN and SYDVKM. The chain's CDR3 is CASSLIQHTTNEKLFF. For the CDR3, the DNA is TGTGCCAGCAGTTTAATTCAACACACAACTAATGAAAAACTGTTTTTT.

The J gene is TRBJ2-3, the V gene TRBV10-3, with D maybe TRBD1 (6 bases). The V gene lost 6 bases and the J gene lost 2 bases, with 9 bases spanning the gap. Germline-derived CDR1 and CDR2 are ENHRY and SYGVKD. CDR3 size: 13 residues. CDR3 bases: TGTGCCATCAGATGGACAGACACAGATACGCAGTATTTT. It yields the protein CAIRWTDTDTQYF.

The CDR3 protein is CSVVGQGVFGRYTF. CDR3 sequence (DNA): TGCAGCGTTGTGGGACAGGGAGTTTTCGGACGCTACACCTTC. V usage is TRBV29-1 and J usage is TRBJ1-2; 9 nucleotides match TRBD1. The CDR3 covers 14 residues. CDR1 and CDR2 from the germline V gene are SQVTM and ANQGSEA. J gave up 9 bases and V 4 bases, and 12 bases lay outside the gene matches.

In this sample, this clone turned up once. The chain couples TRBV5-1 to TRBJ1-2; tentatively, D is TRBD1 (6 bases). The CDR3 is 14 residues long. V lost 4 bases and J lost 5, with 15 bases in between. CDR1 and CDR2 (germline): SGHRS, YFSETQ. As DNA, the CDR3 is TGCGCCAGCAGCCCCGGAGGACAGAGATATGGCTACACCTTC. Protein product: CASSPGGQRYGYTF.

The genes are TRBV11-3 and TRBJ2-2, with no clear D. Germline V lookup: CDR1 SGHNT, CDR2 YENEEA. CDR3 length: 12 amino acids. Trimming cost V 5 bases and J 3 bases, with 4 bases left between them. CDR3 in DNA: TGTGCCAGCAGCACTTACACCGGGGAGCTGTTTTTT. Protein: CASSTYTGELFF. Drawing the rest from reference TRBV11-3 and TRBJ2-2, the complete variable domain is EAGVVQSPRYKIIEKKQPVAFWCNPISGHNTLYWYLQNLGQGPELLIRYENEEAVDDSQLPKDRFSAERLKGVDSTLKIQPAELGDSAVYLCASSTYTGELFFGEGSRLTVL.

The rearrangement links TRBV28 to TRBJ2-3, with 16 bases that match TRBD2. Germline V gene sequence: CDR1 MDHEN, CDR2 SYDVKM. Unmatched junction bases numbered 5, after V lost 7 bases and J lost 4 bases. The CDR3 is 16 amino acids. The CDR3: CASILGTSGRADTQYF. Here the CDR3 DNA reads TGTGCCAGCATCCTCGGGACTAGCGGGAGGGCAGATACGCAGTATTTT.